Below are 16 T cell receptor beta chains sequenced from a single sample in a study of CD8 T cells in ankylosing spondylitis. TCRdb independently ran MiXCR on the 5' RACE reads; one entry per CDR3 protein. The sample has about 240,000 distinct CDR3 sequences; roughly 8.6% are singletons. Sequenced material: blood, either unsorted or a sorted T cell fraction (not recorded which). The receptors were sampled from a male donor with ankylosing spondylitis or in good health (not recorded which).

The gene calls are TRBV12-3 or TRBV12-4 and TRBJ2-7, with D perhaps TRBD1 (6 bases). The CDR3 runs 13 residues. The V gene lost 3 bases and the J gene lost 4 bases, with 10 bases spanning the gap. CDR3 sequence (DNA): TGTGCCAGCAGTTTCGGACAGACGTACGAGCAGTACTTC. Translated: CASSFGQTYEQYF.

This clonotype was observed at least ten times. The chain carries TRBV18 and TRBJ1-2; TRBD1 agrees at 10 bases. Per the germline V gene, CDR1 is KGHSH and CDR2 is LQKENI. V was pared by 5 bases and J by 3 bases, with 6 bases of the junction left unmatched. This CDR3 is 15 amino acids long. Here the CDR3 DNA reads TGTGCCAGCTCATCCTGGACAGGGGGGCACTATGGCTACACCTTC. This translates into CASSSWTGGHYGYTF.

At least ten counts were recorded for this clonotype. The V call is TRBV5-1, the J call TRBJ2-1; D possibly corresponds to TRBD2 (6 bases). CDR3 length: 15 amino acids. Trimming removed 6 bases at V and 5 bases at J, with 18 bases between. CDR1 is SGHRS and CDR2 is YFSETQ in the germline V gene. CDR3 loop: CASTTGDSLDNEQFF. CDR3 in DNA: TGCGCCAGCACTACCGGGGACTCTTTAGACAATGAGCAGTTCTTC.

Turning to this clonotype: A read error may be the cause here, since a much bigger clone is one base away. V usage is TRBV20-1 and J usage is TRBJ2-1; 8 bases line up with TRBD2. The CDR3 sequence is 16 residues long. The germline V gene encodes CDR1 DFQATT and CDR2 SNEGSKA (reference sequence). V lost 0 bases to trimming and J lost 8 bases; unmatched junction nucleotides: 12. The CDR3 here is CSARDRLGGEGDEQFF. CDR3 nucleotides: TGCAGTGCTAGAGATCGGCTCGGGGGGGAGGGTGATGAGCAGTTCTTC.

There are many counts of this clonotype. The J gene is TRBJ1-2, the V gene TRBV29-1; the D is unclear. The V end was cut by 6 bases, the J end by 3 bases, with 8 bases between. Per the germline V gene, CDR1 is SQVTM and CDR2 is ANQGSEA. This CDR3 spans 11 amino acids. CDR3 amino acids: CSVDGDYGYTF. The DNA of the CDR3 is TGCAGCGTGGACGGGGACTATGGCTACACCTTC.

CDR3 DNA: TGTGCCAGCAGCCCCGCAGCGGGGGACCAAGAGACCCAGTACTTC. This translates into CASSPAAGDQETQYF. The chain employs TRBV27 and TRBJ2-5; TRBD2 aligns across 8 bases. Germline V gene sequence: CDR1 MNHEY, CDR2 SMNVEV (reference sequence). V lost 6 bases to trimming and J lost 0 bases; unmatched junction nucleotides: 6. The CDR3 is 15 amino acids.

There are many counts of this clonotype. V usage is TRBV7-9 and J usage is TRBJ2-1; D uncertain. The length of the CDR3 is 15 residues. CDR1 is SEHNR and CDR2 is FQNEAQ in the germline V gene (reference sequence). V shed 4 bases and J shed 0 bases, with 10 bases lying between them. The CDR3 region has the DNA TGTGCCAGCAGCTGGCTGGAGAGCTCCTACAATGAGCAGTTCTTC. It is translated as CASSWLESSYNEQFF.

This clonotype was seen ten or more times. CDR3 protein: CASSMREVLRDYNEQFF. In nucleotides, the CDR3 is TGCGCCAGCAGCATGCGGGAGGTCCTTAGGGATTACAATGAGCAGTTCTTC. V usage is TRBV5-1 and J usage is TRBJ2-1; 8 positions agree with TRBD2. This CDR3 comprises 17 residues. The J segment lost 4 bases and the V segment lost 4 bases, leaving 13 bases of the junction unmatched. Per the germline V gene, CDR1 is SGHRS and CDR2 is YFSETQ.

This clonotype was observed many times. This chain uses TRBV29-1 with TRBJ1-2; tentatively, D is TRBD1 (5 bases). This CDR3 region has 13 residues. Germline loops: CDR1 SQVTM, CDR2 ANQGSEA. V lost 7 bases to trimming and J lost 0 bases, with 12 bases between them. The CDR3 sequence: CSAETDANYGYTF. The CDR3 DNA reads TGCAGCGCTGAGACAGATGCTAACTATGGCTACACCTTC. Full variable domain (outside the CDR3, taken from reference TRBV29-1 and TRBJ1-2): SAVISQKPSRDICQRGTSLTIQCQVDSQVTMMFWYRQQPGQSLTLIATANQGSEATYESGFVIDKFPISRPNLTFSTLTVSNMSPEDSSIYLCSAETDANYGYTFGSGTRLTVV.

The rearrangement uses TRBV4-2 and TRBJ2-5, with D maybe TRBD2 (7 bases). Per the germline V gene, CDR1 is LGHNA and CDR2 is YNFKEQ. The CDR3 length is 15 residues. Trimming cost V 1 base and J 2 bases, with 11 bases left between them. In DNA form, the CDR3 reads TGTGCCAGCAGCCAAGCGGGGGGCGCGCAAGAGACCCAGTACTTC. It encodes CASSQAGGAQETQYF.

There are many counts of this clonotype. The V gene is TRBV7-2, the J gene TRBJ2-1; D might be TRBD2 (5 bases). Per the germline V gene, CDR1 is SGHTA and CDR2 is FQGNSA. This CDR3 is built from 13 residues. The germline V and J ends were trimmed by 1 base and 8 bases, with 9 bases remaining between them. The CDR3 reads CASSLGGNDEQFF. In DNA form, the CDR3 reads TGTGCCAGCAGCTTAGGAGGGAACGATGAGCAGTTCTTC.

At least ten counts were recorded for this clonotype. The V call is TRBV12-3 or TRBV12-4, the J call TRBJ2-3; D call uncertain. The germline V and J ends were trimmed by 5 bases and 4 bases, with 7 bases remaining between them. This CDR3 comprises 12 residues. CDR3 sequence (DNA): TGTGCCAGCAGTAAAAGGTCAGATACGCAGTATTTT. Protein sequence: CASSKRSDTQYF.

Ten or more counts support this clonotype. The J gene is TRBJ1-1, the V gene TRBV5-1; no reliable D call. The V and J ends lost 2 bases and 2 bases respectively, with 10 bases between them. CDR1 and CDR2 (germline): SGHRS, YFSETQ. The CDR3 loop spans 14 amino acids. CDR3 amino acids: CASSFSSLNTEAFF. The CDR3 DNA reads as TGCGCCAGCAGCTTCTCCAGCCTTAACACTGAAGCTTTCTTT.

This clonotype occurred many times. The chain is built from TRBV25-1 and TRBJ2-7; D possibly corresponds to TRBD1 (6 bases). This CDR3 contains 13 residues. The V gene lost 8 bases and the J gene lost 3 bases, with 14 bases spanning the gap. The germline V gene has CDR1 MGHDK and CDR2 SYGVNS. The CDR3 here is CASGPDRLYEQYF. For the CDR3, the DNA is TGTGCCAGCGGTCCCGACAGGCTCTACGAGCAGTACTTC.

This clonotype was observed a few times. This sequence joins TRBV20-1 and TRBJ2-7, with 9 positions matching TRBD2. The CDR3 is 13 amino acids. V lost 3 bases to trimming and J lost 4 bases; unmatched junction nucleotides: 4. Germline V gene data show CDR1 as DFQATT and CDR2 as SNEGSKA (reference sequence). The CDR3 is CSASIAGVYEQYF. In DNA, the CDR3 is TGCAGTGCTAGTATAGCGGGAGTATACGAGCAGTACTTC.

This clonotype was detected once. A much larger clonotype is one base distant, so this may be a read error. J is TRBJ1-1 and V is TRBV3-1, with 7 bases matching TRBD1. CDR3 length: 17 residues. Per germline, CDR1 LGHDT and CDR2 YNNKEL (reference sequence). For the CDR3, the DNA is TGTGCCACCAGCCAAGAAGGACAGGTGGAGGAAAACACTGAAGCTTTCTTT. This sequence encodes CATSQEGQVEENTEAFF.